These T cell receptor beta chains were read from a single sample in a study of siplizumab effects on memory and regulatory T cells. TCRdb keeps only in-frame clones here, not all; method: immunoSEQ multiplex PCR. Of roughly 100,000 clones detected, roughly 96% appear once; the ten largest clones hold around 0.03%. Source material: naive CD4+ T cells sorted from blood. These receptors all come from a human donor in good health. Both conserved end residues are part of each CDR3. D genes are given only for firm matches. Clone size is shown for a subset of rows, as once, few, many or a class of expanded clone.

CDR3 protein,CDR3 DNA,J gene,D gene,clone size,V gene
CASFERGPKNIQYF,TGTGCCAGTTTCGAAAGGGGACCCAAAAACATTCAGTACTTC,TRBJ2-4,-,-,TRBV28
CASSSLGGGVNTQYF,TGCGCCAGCAGCTCCCTCGGGGGCGGGGTGAATACGCAGTATTTT,TRBJ2-3,-,-,TRBV5-1
CASSQKAEDPIYEQYF,TGTGCCAGCAGCCAGAAGGCCGAGGATCCCATCTACGAGCAGTACTTC,TRBJ2-7,-,-,TRBV4-2
CASSPGQSYEQYF,TGTGCCAGCAGCCCTGGACAGTCCTACGAGCAGTACTTC,TRBJ2-7,-,-,TRBV11-1
CSVDRGPYEQYF,TGCAGCGTTGACAGGGGACCCTACGAGCAGTACTTC,TRBJ2-7,-,-,TRBV29-1
CASSLTGGRAGELFF,TGTGCCAGCAGCCTCACAGGGGGTAGGGCCGGGGAGCTGTTTTTT,TRBJ2-2,TRBD1,-,TRBV7-2
CASSPGTANTEAFF,TGTGCCAGCAGCCCGGGGACAGCCAACACTGAAGCTTTCTTT,TRBJ1-1,TRBD1,-,TRBV9
CASSTYGNTEAFF,TGTGCCAGCTCAACCTACGGGAACACTGAAGCTTTCTTT,TRBJ1-1,-,-,TRBV18
CASSLANVGSNSGNTIYF,TGCGCCAGCAGCTTGGCCAACGTCGGCTCCAACTCTGGAAACACCATATATTTT,TRBJ1-3,-,-,TRBV5-1
CASSPGEGYGYTF,TGTGCCAGCTCACCAGGGGAAGGGTATGGCTACACCTTC,TRBJ1-2,-,-,TRBV18
CASSSPDREVIYEQYF,TGTGCCAGCAGCTCCCCGGACAGGGAAGTAATCTACGAGCAGTACTTC,TRBJ2-7,TRBD1,-,TRBV11-2
CASSARPGQPQHF,TGTGCCAGCAGCGCAAGACCCGGACAGCCCCAGCATTTT,TRBJ1-5,-,-,TRBV9
CASALRGTNEKLFF,TGTGCTAGTGCCTTGCGCGGAACTAATGAAAAACTGTTTTTT,TRBJ1-4,-,-,TRBV12-5
CASGLGAGGQETQYF,TGTGCCAGCGGCCTGGGGGCGGGGGGCCAAGAGACCCAGTACTTC,TRBJ2-5,TRBD2,-,TRBV6-5
CASSPPFWREGKGNQPQHF,TGTGCCAGCAGCCCCCCATTTTGGAGGGAGGGTAAGGGCAATCAGCCCCAGCATTTT,TRBJ1-5,-,-,TRBV14
CASSGDGTDTQYF,TGTGCCAGCAGTGGGGACGGCACAGATACGCAGTATTTT,TRBJ2-3,-,-,TRBV6-5
CASSPKEKLNYGYTF,TGTGCCAGCTCACCTAAGGAGAAGCTTAACTATGGCTACACCTTC,TRBJ1-2,-,-,TRBV18
CASSFGQGRDEQYF,TGTGCCAGCAGCTTTGGACAGGGCCGGGACGAGCAGTACTTC,TRBJ2-7,TRBD1,-,TRBV5-4
CASSPTGLAGGPYEQYF,TGTGCCAGCAGCCCGACCGGACTAGCGGGGGGACCCTACGAGCAGTACTTC,TRBJ2-7,TRBD2,once,TRBV9
CAISNSGGSTDTQYF,TGTGCCATCAGTAATAGCGGGGGGAGCACAGATACGCAGTATTTT,TRBJ2-3,TRBD2,-,TRBV10-3
CASSSKGYSVLEQYF,TGTGCCAGCAGTTCCAAAGGGTACTCGGTACTCGAGCAGTACTTC,TRBJ2-7,-,-,TRBV6-5
CASSPPGLQETQYF,TGTGCCAGCTCACCACCGGGGTTACAAGAGACCCAGTACTTC,TRBJ2-5,-,-,TRBV18
CASSPQGIEQFF,TGTGCCAGCAGCCCGCAGGGGATTGAGCAGTTCTTC,TRBJ2-1,-,-,TRBV7-9
CASSPLDEFYGYTF,TGTGCCAGCTCACCTCTGGACGAATTCTATGGCTACACCTTC,TRBJ1-2,-,-,TRBV18
CASSLGGLSSYEQYF,TGCGCCAGCAGCTTGGGAGGCCTTTCCAGCTACGAGCAGTACTTC,TRBJ2-7,-,-,TRBV5-1
CASSPPGAGKAYEQYF,TGTGCCAGCAGCCCTCCCGGGGCCGGCAAAGCCTACGAGCAGTACTTC,TRBJ2-7,-,-,TRBV7-6
CASSSGTGVSYEQYF,TGTGCCAGCAGCTCAGGTACAGGGGTTAGCTACGAGCAGTACTTC,TRBJ2-7,TRBD1,once,TRBV5-4
CASSSRDRAETQYF,TGTGCCAGCAGCTCCCGGGACAGGGCTGAGACCCAGTACTTC,TRBJ2-5,TRBD1,-,TRBV9
CASTQRTGGEKLFF,TGTGCCAGCACTCAGAGGACAGGGGGTGAAAAACTGTTTTTT,TRBJ1-4,TRBD1,-,TRBV2
CASSQEGAGNQPQHF,TGCGCCAGCAGCCAGGAGGGGGCGGGCAATCAGCCCCAGCATTTT,TRBJ1-5,TRBD1,-,TRBV4-1
CASMAGQAENQPQHF,TGTGCCAGCATGGCGGGACAGGCAGAAAATCAGCCCCAGCATTTT,TRBJ1-5,TRBD1,-,TRBV2
CASRGGTGVYEQYF,TGTGCCAGCAGGGGGGGGACAGGGGTCTACGAGCAGTACTTC,TRBJ2-7,TRBD1,few,TRBV6-1
CASSPVGGDTQYF,TGCGCCAGCAGCCCAGTGGGGGGGGATACGCAGTATTTT,TRBJ2-3,TRBD2,-,TRBV4-1
CASSSPWGYTF,TGTGCCAGCAGCTCCCCCTGGGGCTACACCTTC,TRBJ1-2,-,-,TRBV7-9
CASSDYGYTF,TGTGCCAGCTCCGACTACGGCTACACCTTC,TRBJ1-2,-,-,TRBV28
CASREGNSPLHF,TGTGCCAGCAGGGAGGGGAATTCACCCCTCCACTTT,TRBJ1-6,-,-,TRBV6-1
CASSVPGQATDTQYF,TGCGCCAGCAGCGTTCCGGGACAGGCCACAGATACGCAGTATTTT,TRBJ2-3,TRBD1,once,TRBV5-1
CASSLGGISEQFF,TGTGCCAGCAGTTTGGGGGGGATAAGTGAGCAGTTCTTC,TRBJ2-1,TRBD2,-,TRBV28
CASSWGQENTEAFF,TGTGCCAGCAGCTGGGGACAAGAGAACACTGAAGCTTTCTTT,TRBJ1-1,-,-,TRBV7-9
CASSIQNSYGYTF,TGTGCCAGTAGTATACAAAATTCCTATGGCTACACCTTC,TRBJ1-2,-,-,TRBV19
CAWSVARRELFF,TGTGCCTGGAGTGTCGCGCGGCGGGAACTGTTTTTT,TRBJ1-4,-,-,TRBV30
CASSLVGSGELFF,TGCGCCAGCAGCTTGGTCGGGTCCGGGGAGCTGTTTTTT,TRBJ2-2,-,-,TRBV5-1
CASSKASGGPPNTGELFF,TGTGCCAGCAGCAAAGCAAGCGGGGGGCCACCGAACACCGGGGAGCTGTTTTTT,TRBJ2-2,-,once,TRBV21-1
CASKDGNQPQHF,TGTGCCAGCAAAGACGGTAATCAGCCCCAGCATTTT,TRBJ1-5,-,once,TRBV6-6
CASSLGRRDIQYF,TGTGCCAGTAGTTTGGGGCGCCGGGACATTCAGTACTTC,TRBJ2-4,-,-,TRBV19
CASSEAAVYNSPLHF,TGTGCCAGCAGTGAAGCGGCCGTGTATAATTCACCCCTCCACTTT,TRBJ1-6,-,-,TRBV25-1
CASSIPGNTEAFF,TGTGCCAGCAGTATACCGGGGAACACTGAAGCTTTCTTT,TRBJ1-1,-,once,TRBV5-4
CASSYRGGTYEQYF,TGTGCCAGCAGTTACCGGGGGGGGACCTACGAGCAGTACTTC,TRBJ2-7,TRBD2,few,TRBV6-5
CASSSTGTYEQYF,TGCGCCAGCAGCTCGACAGGTACCTACGAGCAGTACTTC,TRBJ2-7,-,-,TRBV5-1
CASSSGSSYNSPLHF,TGTGCCAGCAGCTCCGGTAGCTCCTATAATTCACCCCTCCACTTT,TRBJ1-6,-,-,TRBV9
CASSLWLTANTGELFF,TGTGCCAGCAGCTTATGGTTAACCGCGAACACCGGGGAGCTGTTTTTT,TRBJ2-2,-,-,TRBV7-3